What follows describes a single TCR beta chain. Extraction and reverse transcription of RNA yielded cDNA as the sequencing template. The repertoire was sequenced with immunoSEQ multiplex PCR; TCRdb's copy has only in-frame clones and lacks some. Of some 180,000 clones detected, roughly 65% appear once; the ten largest clones hold about 1.5%. Peripheral blood, together with lesional scalp punch biopsies, was collected from alopecia areata patients. The data derive from a study of CD8+ T cells in alopecia areata. Looked up from germline, CDR1 is SQVTM and CDR2 is ANQGSEA. The length of the CDR3 is 13 residues. Trimming removed 7 bases at V and 0 bases at J, with 9 bases between.

The sequence came from a human donor with alopecia areata. The sequenced sample was CD4+ T cells sorted from blood, obtained at week 0. The rearrangement uses TRBV29-1 and TRBJ2-2, with D possibly being TRBD1 or TRBD2 (5 bases each). The CDR3 loop reads CSARETNTGELFF. The DNA of the CDR3 is TGCAGCGCCAGGGAGACGAACACCGGGGAGCTGTTTTTT.